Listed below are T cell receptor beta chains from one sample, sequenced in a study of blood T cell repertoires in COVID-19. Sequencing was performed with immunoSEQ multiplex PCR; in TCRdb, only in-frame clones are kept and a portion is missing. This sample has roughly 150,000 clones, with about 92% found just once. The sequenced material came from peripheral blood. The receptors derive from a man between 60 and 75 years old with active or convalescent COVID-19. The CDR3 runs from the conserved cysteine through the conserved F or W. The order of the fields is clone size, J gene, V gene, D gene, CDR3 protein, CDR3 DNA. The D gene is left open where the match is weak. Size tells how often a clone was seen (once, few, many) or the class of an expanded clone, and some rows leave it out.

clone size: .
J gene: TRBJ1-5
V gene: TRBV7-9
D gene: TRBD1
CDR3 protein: CASSPGQGNQPQHF
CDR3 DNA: TGTGCCAGCAGCCCGGGACAGGGGAATCAGCCCCAGCATTTT

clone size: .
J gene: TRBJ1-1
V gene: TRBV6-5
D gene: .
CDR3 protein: CASSYSNRGTEAFF
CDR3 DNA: TGTGCCAGCAGTTACTCGAATAGGGGGACTGAAGCTTTCTTT

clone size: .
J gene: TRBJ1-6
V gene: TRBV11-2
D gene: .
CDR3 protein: CASSLAPDSSHSPLHF
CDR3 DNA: TGTGCCAGCAGCTTAGCTCCGGACAGTTCGCATTCACCCCTCCACTTT

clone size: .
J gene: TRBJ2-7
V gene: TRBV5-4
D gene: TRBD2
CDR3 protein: CASTRTSGGEQYF
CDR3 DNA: TGTGCCAGCACCAGGACTAGCGGGGGGGAGCAGTACTTC

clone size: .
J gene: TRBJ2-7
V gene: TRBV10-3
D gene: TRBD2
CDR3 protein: CAISEQREGYEQYF
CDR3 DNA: TGTGCCATCAGTGAACAGCGGGAGGGCTACGAGCAGTACTTC

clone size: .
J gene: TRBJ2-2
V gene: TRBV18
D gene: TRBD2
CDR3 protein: CASSPPGLAGNTGELFF
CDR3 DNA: TGTGCCAGCTCACCACCGGGACTAGCTGGGAACACCGGGGAGCTGTTTTTT

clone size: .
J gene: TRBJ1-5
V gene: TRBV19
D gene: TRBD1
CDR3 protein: CASSIGRGTNQPQHF
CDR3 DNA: TGTGCCAGTAGTATTGGCAGGGGGACCAATCAGCCCCAGCATTTT

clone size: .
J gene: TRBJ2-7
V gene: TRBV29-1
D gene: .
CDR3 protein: CSVEKLDAYEQYF
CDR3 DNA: TGCAGCGTCGAGAAACTAGATGCCTACGAGCAGTACTTC

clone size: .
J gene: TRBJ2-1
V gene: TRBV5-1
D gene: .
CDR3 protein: CASSHGEKNNEQFF
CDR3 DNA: TGCGCCAGCAGTCACGGGGAAAAAAACAATGAGCAGTTCTTC

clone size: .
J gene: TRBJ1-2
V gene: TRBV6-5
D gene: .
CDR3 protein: CASRPLTGILGYTF
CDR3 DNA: TGTGCCAGCAGACCACTTACAGGGATCCTCGGCTACACCTTC

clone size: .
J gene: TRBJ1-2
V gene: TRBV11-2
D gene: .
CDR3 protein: CASSLGAKPYGYTF
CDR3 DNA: TGTGCCAGCAGCTTAGGAGCCAAACCTTATGGCTACACCTTC

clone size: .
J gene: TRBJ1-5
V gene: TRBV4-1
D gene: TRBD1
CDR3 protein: CASSHASGQVEIKPQHF
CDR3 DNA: TGCGCCAGCAGCCACGCGTCGGGACAGGTCGAAATCAAGCCCCAGCATTTT

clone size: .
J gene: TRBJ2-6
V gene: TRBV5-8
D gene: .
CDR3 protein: CASSLGRRTSSGANVLTF
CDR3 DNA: TGTGCCAGCAGCTTGGGACGGAGGACCAGCTCTGGGGCCAACGTCCTGACTTTC

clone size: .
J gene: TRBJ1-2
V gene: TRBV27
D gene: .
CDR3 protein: CASSFIGQGLYGYTF
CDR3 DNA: TGTGCCAGCAGTTTCATCGGTCAGGGGTTGTATGGCTACACCTTC

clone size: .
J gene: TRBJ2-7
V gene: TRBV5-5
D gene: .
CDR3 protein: CASSLDPRPGEQYF
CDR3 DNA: TGTGCCAGCAGCTTGGATCCCCGCCCCGGGGAGCAGTACTTC

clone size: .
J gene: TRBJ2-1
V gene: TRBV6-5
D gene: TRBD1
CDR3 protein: CASSYGRDRVGNEQFF
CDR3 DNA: TGTGCCAGCAGTTACGGCCGGGACAGGGTGGGCAATGAGCAGTTCTTC

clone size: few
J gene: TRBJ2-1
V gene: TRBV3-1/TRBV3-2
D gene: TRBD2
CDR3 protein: CASSPGGSGPYNEQFF
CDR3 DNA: TGTGCCAGCAGCCCGGGGGGTAGCGGGCCCTACAATGAGCAGTTCTTC

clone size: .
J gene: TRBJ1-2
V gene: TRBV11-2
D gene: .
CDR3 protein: CASSSRVFVRGYTF
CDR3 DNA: TGTGCCAGCAGCTCCAGGGTTTTTGTTCGTGGCTACACCTTC

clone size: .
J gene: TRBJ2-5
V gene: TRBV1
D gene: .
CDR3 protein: CTSSQEKGTSGGATETQYF
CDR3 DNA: TGCACCAGCAGCCAAGAAAAAGGGACTAGCGGGGGCGCCACCGAGACCCAGTACTTC

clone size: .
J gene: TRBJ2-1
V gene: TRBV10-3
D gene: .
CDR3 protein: CAISASGQNNEQFF
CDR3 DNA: TGTGCCATCAGTGCTTCCGGACAGAATAATGAGCAGTTCTTC

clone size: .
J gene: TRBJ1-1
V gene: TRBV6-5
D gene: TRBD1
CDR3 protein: CASREPSTGGTEAFF
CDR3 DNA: TGTGCCAGCAGAGAGCCTTCGACAGGGGGCACTGAAGCTTTCTTT

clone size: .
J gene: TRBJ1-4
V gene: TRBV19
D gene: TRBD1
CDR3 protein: CASSITEGAGEKLFF
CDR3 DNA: TGTGCCAGTAGTATCACTGAGGGGGCCGGAGAAAAACTGTTTTTT

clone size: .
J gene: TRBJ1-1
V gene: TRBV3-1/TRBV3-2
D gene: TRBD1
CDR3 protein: CASSPGTVGTEAFF
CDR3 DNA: TGTGCCAGCAGCCCGGGGACAGTCGGGACTGAAGCTTTCTTT

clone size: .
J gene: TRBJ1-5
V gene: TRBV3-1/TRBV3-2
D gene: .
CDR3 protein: CASSQEGGQPQHF
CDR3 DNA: TGTGCCAGCAGCCAAGAGGGGGGGCAGCCCCAGCATTTT

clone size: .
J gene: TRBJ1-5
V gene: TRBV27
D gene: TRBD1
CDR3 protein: CASQLRQGGQPQHF
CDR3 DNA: TGTGCCAGTCAACTCCGGCAGGGGGGTCAGCCCCAGCATTTT

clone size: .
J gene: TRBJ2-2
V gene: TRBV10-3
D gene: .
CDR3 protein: CAINPGIVTGELFF
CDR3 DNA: TGTGCCATCAATCCCGGGATAGTTACCGGGGAGCTGTTTTTT

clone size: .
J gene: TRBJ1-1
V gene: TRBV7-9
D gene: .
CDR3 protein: CASSLVFNRVGQNTEAFF
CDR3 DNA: TGTGCCAGCAGCTTAGTCTTCAACAGGGTCGGCCAGAACACTGAAGCTTTCTTT

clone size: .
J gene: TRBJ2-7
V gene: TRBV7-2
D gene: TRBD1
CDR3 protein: CASSWGQGVDYEQYF
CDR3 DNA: TGTGCCAGCAGCTGGGGACAGGGGGTGGACTACGAGCAGTACTTC

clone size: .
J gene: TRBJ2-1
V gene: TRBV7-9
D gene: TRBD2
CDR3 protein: CASSLDGLADHNEQFF
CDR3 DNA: TGTGCCAGCAGCTTAGACGGACTAGCGGATCACAATGAGCAGTTCTTC

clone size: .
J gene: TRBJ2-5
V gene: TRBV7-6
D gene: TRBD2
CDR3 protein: CASSLVGTSGETQYF
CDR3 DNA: TGTGCCAGCAGCTTAGTGGGGACTAGCGGTGAGACCCAGTACTTC

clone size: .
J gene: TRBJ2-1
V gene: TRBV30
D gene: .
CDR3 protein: CAWSVGETEQFF
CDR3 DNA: TGTGCCTGGAGTGTCGGGGAAACTGAGCAGTTCTTC

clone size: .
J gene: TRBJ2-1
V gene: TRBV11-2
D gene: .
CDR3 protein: CASTVSGSSYNEQFF
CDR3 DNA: TGTGCCAGCACCGTTTCGGGGAGCTCCTACAATGAGCAGTTCTTC

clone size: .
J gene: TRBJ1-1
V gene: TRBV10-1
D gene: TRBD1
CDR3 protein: CASSEGQGGDTEAFF
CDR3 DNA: TGCGCCAGCAGTGAGGGACAGGGTGGGGACACTGAAGCTTTCTTT

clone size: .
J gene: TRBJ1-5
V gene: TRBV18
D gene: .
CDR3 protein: CASSLGAGQPQHF
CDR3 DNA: TGTGCCAGCTCACTGGGGGCCGGTCAGCCCCAGCATTTT

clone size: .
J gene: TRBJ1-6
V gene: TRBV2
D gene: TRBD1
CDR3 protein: CASSSTGTGNSPLHF
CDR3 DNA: TGTGCCAGCAGTTCGACCGGGACAGGGAATTCACCCCTCCACTTT

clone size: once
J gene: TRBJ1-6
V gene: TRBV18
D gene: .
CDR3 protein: CASSPDRSSSYNSPLHF
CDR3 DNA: TGTGCCAGCTCACCGGACAGATCGAGCTCCTATAATTCACCCCTCCACTTT

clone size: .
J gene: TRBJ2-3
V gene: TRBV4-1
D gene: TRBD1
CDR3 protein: CASSPLGQGAADTQYF
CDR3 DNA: TGCGCCAGCAGCCCGTTGGGACAGGGGGCAGCAGATACGCAGTATTTT

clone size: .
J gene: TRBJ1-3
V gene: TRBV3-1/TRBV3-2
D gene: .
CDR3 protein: CASSRTIGQTSGNTIYF
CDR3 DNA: TGTGCCAGCAGCCGAACAATCGGACAGACCTCTGGAAACACCATATATTTT

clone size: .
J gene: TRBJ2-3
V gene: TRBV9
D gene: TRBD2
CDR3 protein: CASSLPREGGSTDTQYF
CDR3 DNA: TGTGCCAGCAGCCTCCCTCGGGAGGGGGGTAGCACAGATACGCAGTATTTT

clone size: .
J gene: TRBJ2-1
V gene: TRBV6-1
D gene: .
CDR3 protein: CASSEGQSPGHEQFF
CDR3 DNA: TGTGCCAGCAGTGAAGGACAGAGCCCAGGGCATGAGCAGTTCTTC

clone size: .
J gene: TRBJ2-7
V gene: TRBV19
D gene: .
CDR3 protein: CASSRKGYGTPNSYEQYF
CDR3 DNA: TGTGCCAGTAGCCGAAAAGGTTACGGGACACCGAACTCCTACGAGCAGTACTTC

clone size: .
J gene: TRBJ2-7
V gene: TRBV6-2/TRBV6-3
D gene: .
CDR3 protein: CASSYLGGLSYEQYF
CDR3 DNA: TGTGCCAGCAGTTATTTGGGGGGGCTCTCCTACGAGCAGTACTTC

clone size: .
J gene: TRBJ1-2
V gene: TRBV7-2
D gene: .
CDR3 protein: CASSRGGPYGYTF
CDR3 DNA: TGTGCCAGCAGTCGCGGGGGGCCTTATGGCTACACCTTC

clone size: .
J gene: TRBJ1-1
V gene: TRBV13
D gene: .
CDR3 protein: CASSQNRERMNTEAFF
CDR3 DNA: TGTGCCAGCAGCCAGAACAGGGAGCGTATGAACACTGAAGCTTTCTTT

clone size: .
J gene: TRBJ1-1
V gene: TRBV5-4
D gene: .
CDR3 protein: CASSLPTANTEAFF
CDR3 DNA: TGTGCCAGCAGCTTGCCGACAGCGAACACTGAAGCTTTCTTT

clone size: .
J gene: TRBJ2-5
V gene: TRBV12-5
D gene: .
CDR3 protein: CASGLVFDGGLDF
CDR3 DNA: TGTGCTAGTGGTTTGGTCTTCGATGGGGGCTTGGACTTC